This T cell receptor beta chain was identified in a study of T cells after somatic rescue of genetic block. The protocol was immunoSEQ multiplex PCR, while the TCRdb copy is restricted to in-frame clones and leaves out a portion. Among around 64,000 clones, just over 90% were seen once, and the ten largest hold around 3%. There are 14 residues in the CDR3. Germline V gene lookup returns CDR1 LNHDA and CDR2 SQIVND (reference sequence). V shed 3 bases and J shed 2 bases, with 7 bases lying between them. The specimen was peripheral blood mononuclear cells (PBMCs). The TCR sequence derives from a middle-aged man. The V gene is TRBV19, the J gene TRBJ2-2, with no clear D. The CDR3 loop is CASSMGSNTGELFF. In nucleotides, the CDR3 is TGTGCCAGTAGTATGGGCAGCAACACCGGGGAGCTGTTTTTT.